The rows below give T cell receptor beta chains drawn from one sample of a study of T cells in Graves' hyperthyroidism and ophthalmopathy. TCRdb re-analysed the multiplex PCR reads in MiXCR, keeping a single row per CDR3 protein. The table shows about 250,000 distinct CDR3 sequences, with approximately 23% occurring only once. The sequenced material came from blood. The origin of the receptors is a young man with Graves' ophthalmopathy. Each CDR3 is given with its conserved first and last residue. A D gene is named only where the DNA matches it firmly. Rows may omit the clone size; those that give it use once, few, many or a size class.

few | TRBJ1-5 | TRBV12-3/TRBV12-4 | NA | CASSSRQNQPQHF | TGTGCCAGCAGTTCCCGACAGAATCAGCCCCAGCATTTT
many | TRBJ2-7 | TRBV20-1 | NA | CSVRGGSDYEQYF | TGCAGTGTCAGGGGTGGGTCCGACTACGAGCAGTACTTC
many | TRBJ2-1 | TRBV7-2 | NA | CASRGANYNEQFF | TGTGCCAGCAGGGGGGCAAACTACAATGAGCAGTTCTTC
few | TRBJ2-7 | TRBV19 | TRBD2 | CASSIRVGRAKNEQYF | TGTGCCAGTAGTATACGGGTCGGGAGGGCCAAGAACGAGCAGTACTTC
NA | TRBJ2-5 | TRBV28 | NA | CASSSRLAGTQYF | TGTGCCAGCAGTAGTAGGCTGGCAGGGACCCAGTACTTC
few | TRBJ1-1 | TRBV20-1 | TRBD1 | CSARDPGTGYTEAFF | TGCAGTGCTAGAGACCCCGGGACAGGATACACTGAAGCTTTCTTT
many | TRBJ2-7 | TRBV11-3 | NA | CASSLIGSYEQYF | TGTGCCAGCAGCTTGATCGGGAGCTACGAGCAGTACTTC
NA | TRBJ1-5 | TRBV7-8 | NA | CASSSATVYSNQPQHF | TGTGCCAGCAGCTCCGCGACGGTTTATAGCAATCAGCCCCAGCATTTT
few | TRBJ2-3 | TRBV20-1 | TRBD2 | CSAKLAELSTDTQYF | TGCAGTGCAAAACTAGCGGAGCTTAGCACAGATACGCAGTATTTT
NA | TRBJ2-2 | TRBV28 | TRBD2 | CASSSPARRASGRSGELFF | TGTGCCAGCAGTTCCCCCGCTCGGCGCGCTAGCGGGAGATCCGGGGAGCTGTTTTTT
NA | TRBJ2-1 | TRBV14 | NA | CASSQDVREQFF | TGTGCCAGCAGCCAAGACGTGAGGGAGCAGTTCTTC
few | TRBJ2-5 | TRBV25-1 | TRBD2 | CASSEYPAGGKETQYF | TGTGCCAGCAGTGAATATCCAGCGGGAGGGAAAGAGACCCAGTACTTC
many | TRBJ1-2 | TRBV11-2 | TRBD1 | CASSPPAGQLNYGYTF | TGTGCCAGCAGCCCCCCTGCGGGACAGCTTAACTATGGCTACACCTTC
NA | TRBJ1-5 | TRBV27 | TRBD1 | CASSPLGQRNQPQHF | TGTGCCAGCAGTCCCTTGGGACAGCGAAATCAGCCCCAGCATTTT
NA | TRBJ1-1 | TRBV6-1 | NA | CASSGLLEAFF | TGTGCCAGCAGTGGCCTCCTTGAAGCTTTCTTT
few | TRBJ2-5 | TRBV19 | NA | CASSGGGARETQYF | TGTGCCAGTAGTGGTGGGGGCGCGAGAGAGACCCAGTACTTC
few | TRBJ2-7 | TRBV10-3 | TRBD1 | CAISPDRGSSYEQYF | TGTGCCATCAGCCCGGACAGGGGGAGCTCCTACGAGCAGTACTTC
NA | TRBJ2-7 | TRBV7-9 | NA | CASNTPAGRHKDEQYF | TGTGCCAGCAACACGCCAGCCGGGAGACACAAGGACGAGCAGTACTTC
NA | TRBJ2-1 | TRBV6-1 | TRBD2 | CASRTGLAGGGYNEQFF | TGTGCCAGCAGAACGGGACTAGCGGGAGGGGGGTACAATGAGCAGTTCTTC
few | TRBJ2-1 | TRBV24-1 | NA | CATAGGPGHLYNEQFF | TGTGCCACCGCCGGTGGGCCAGGCCATCTTTACAATGAGCAGTTCTTC
NA | TRBJ2-5 | TRBV30 | TRBD2 | CAWSSSGPQGTQYF | TGTGCCTGGAGTTCTAGCGGGCCCCAGGGAACCCAGTACTTC
once | TRBJ1-6 | TRBV13 | NA | CASRGTTGSPLHF | TGTGCCAGCAGGGGGACGACAGGATCACCCCTCCACTTT
many | TRBJ2-2 | TRBV6-2/TRBV6-3 | NA | CASNPHGGGELFF | TGTGCCAGCAATCCCCATGGTGGCGGGGAGCTGTTTTTT
few | TRBJ1-1 | TRBV28 | TRBD1 | CASSPDRGKNTEAFF | TGTGCCAGCAGCCCCGACAGGGGGAAGAACACTGAAGCTTTCTTT
many | TRBJ2-3 | TRBV3-1 | NA | CASSPVTEISTDTQYF | TGTGCCAGCAGCCCCGTAACAGAGATATCAACAGATACGCAGTATTTT
many | TRBJ1-2 | TRBV28 | NA | CASRGTGNYGYTF | TGTGCCAGCAGGGGGACCGGGAACTATGGCTACACCTTC
NA | TRBJ2-5 | TRBV5-6 | NA | CASSLTRWETQYF | TGTGCCAGCAGCTTGACGAGATGGGAGACCCAGTACTTC
NA | TRBJ2-7 | TRBV28 | NA | CASSFLAAGVHEQYF | NA
few | TRBJ2-1 | TRBV12-3/TRBV12-4 | TRBD2 | CASSLAGGPWNEQFF | TGTGCCAGCAGTTTAGCGGGAGGGCCGTGGAATGAGCAGTTCTTC
few | TRBJ2-1 | TRBV14 | NA | CASSQDGVGYNEQFF | TGTGCCAGCAGCCAAGATGGGGTAGGATACAATGAGCAGTTCTTC
NA | TRBJ2-3 | TRBV20-1 | TRBD2 | CSASGRARADTQYF | TGCAGTGCTAGCGGGAGGGCCCGGGCAGATACGCAGTATTTT